This T cell receptor (beta chain) was found in a study of brain T cells in children with intractable seizures. Study-wide results and caveats: Clones missing pre-surgery may reflect undersampling of that blood sample. Viral specificity was inferred only from CDR3 similarity; HCMV serostatus was unknown.

This CDR3 has 15 residues. V gave up 0 bases and J gave up 0 bases, with 7 bases separating them. Germline lookup yields CDR1 SGHRS and CDR2 YFSETQ. Method: immunoSEQ multiplex PCR; TCRdb's copy keeps in-frame clones and lacks some. The table shows approximately 110,000 clones, with around 94% occurring only once. This clone turned up a few times. The target antigen is unknown. The sample holds other DNA sequences that translate to the same CDR3. Surgery cases with the highest brain T cell transcript signatures were chosen for sequencing. Before surgery, patients took at least one anti-epileptic drug. Sequencing was performed on peripheral blood, taken at surgery. The chain joins TRBV5-1 to TRBJ2-1, with TRBD1 as a possible D gene (5 bases). This receptor was taken from a boy in the first two years of life with hemimegalencephaly and intractable seizures. The CDR3 sequence is CASSLGGSSYNEQFF. The CDR3, as DNA: TGCGCCAGCAGCTTGGGGGGCAGCTCCTACAATGAGCAGTTCTTC.